These T cell receptor beta chains were read from a single sample in a study of control samples from healthy donors and cancer patients. The assay was immunoSEQ multiplex PCR, and TCRdb's table has in-frame clones only and misses some. The sample consists of under 80,000 clones, 94% of them appearing once. Input material: blood. The origin of the receptors is a woman between 25 and 40 years old in good health. CDR3s include the opening cysteine and the closing phenylalanine or tryptophan. A D gene is named only where the DNA matches it firmly. Some rows mark clone size as missing; the rest say once, few, many or name a class of expanded clone.

j_gene | v_gene | abundance | d_gene | CDR3nt | CDR3aa
TRBJ1-2 | TRBV3-1/TRBV3-2 | . | . | TGTGCCAGCAGCCCCGACAGTTATGGCTACACCTTC | CASSPDSYGYTF
TRBJ2-2 | TRBV7-3 | . | TRBD1 | TGTGCCAGCAGCCAAACAGGGGGGTACACCGGGGAGCTGTTTTTT | CASSQTGGYTGELFF
TRBJ2-7 | TRBV5-1 | . | TRBD1 | TGCGCCAGCAGCTTGTCGTTCCCGGGACAGGGTTACGAGCAGTACTTC | CASSLSFPGQGYEQYF
TRBJ1-4 | TRBV4-2 | once | . | TGTGCCAGCAGCCAAGATCTTAGGCAGGGGTACCACGATGCAACTAATGAAAAACTGTTTTTT | CASSQDLRQGYHDATNEKLFF
TRBJ1-4 | TRBV5-6 | . | . | TGTACCAGCAGCTTTCGCCCTAATGAAAAACTGTTTTTT | CTSSFRPNEKLFF
TRBJ2-1 | TRBV5-6 | . | . | TGTGCCAGCAGCTTGTTCGCGGGGCACCCCACCGAGCAGTTCTTC | CASSLFAGHPTEQFF
TRBJ1-4 | TRBV7-9 | . | . | TGTGCCAGCAGCCCACCGGGACATTTGCGGGAAAAACTGTTTTTT | CASSPPGHLREKLFF
TRBJ2-5 | TRBV19 | . | . | TGTGCCAGTAGTACTGACAGGCCCGGCTACCAAGAGACCCAGTACTTC | CASSTDRPGYQETQYF
TRBJ1-5 | TRBV28 | few | TRBD1 | TGTGCCAGCAGTCGACAGGGCCCTCTTAGACAGCCCCAGCATTTT | CASSRQGPLRQPQHF
TRBJ1-6 | TRBV4-2 | . | . | TGTGCCAGCAGCAAGAGACTGGGCCCTATGAATAATTCACCCCTCCACTTT | CASSKRLGPMNNSPLHF